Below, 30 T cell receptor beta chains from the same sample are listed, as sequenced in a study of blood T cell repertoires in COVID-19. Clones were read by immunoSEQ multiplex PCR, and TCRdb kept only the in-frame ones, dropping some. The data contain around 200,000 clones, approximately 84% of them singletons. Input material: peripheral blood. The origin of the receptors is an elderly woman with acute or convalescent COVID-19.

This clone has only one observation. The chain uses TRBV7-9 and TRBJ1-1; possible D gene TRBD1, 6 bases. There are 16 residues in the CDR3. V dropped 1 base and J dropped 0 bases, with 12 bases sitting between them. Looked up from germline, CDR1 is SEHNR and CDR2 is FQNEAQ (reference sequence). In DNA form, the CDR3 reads TGTGCCAGCAGCTTAGGGCTCGGGACAATGAACACTGAAGCTTTCTTT. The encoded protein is CASSLGLGTMNTEAFF.

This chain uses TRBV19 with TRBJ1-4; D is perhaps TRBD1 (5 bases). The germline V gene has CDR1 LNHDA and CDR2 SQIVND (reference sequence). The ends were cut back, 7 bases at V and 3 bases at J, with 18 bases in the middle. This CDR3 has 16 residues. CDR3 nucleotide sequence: TGTGCCAGTAACGGGGAGGGCTCGACAGCTAATGAAAAACTGTTTTTT. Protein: CASNGEGSTANEKLFF.

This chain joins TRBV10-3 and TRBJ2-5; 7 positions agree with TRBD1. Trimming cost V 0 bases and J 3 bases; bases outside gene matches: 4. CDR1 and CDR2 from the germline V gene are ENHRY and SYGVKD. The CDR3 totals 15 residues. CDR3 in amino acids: CAISESGTVEETQYF. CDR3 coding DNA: TGTGCCATCAGTGAGTCGGGGACAGTCGAAGAGACCCAGTACTTC.

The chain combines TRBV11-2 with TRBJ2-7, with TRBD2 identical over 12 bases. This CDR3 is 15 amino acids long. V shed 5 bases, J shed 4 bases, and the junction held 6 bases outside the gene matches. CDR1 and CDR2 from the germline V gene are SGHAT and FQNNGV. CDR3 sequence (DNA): TGTGCCAGCAGCGCGTTGACTAGCGGGGGTTACGAGCAGTACTTC. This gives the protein CASSALTSGGYEQYF.

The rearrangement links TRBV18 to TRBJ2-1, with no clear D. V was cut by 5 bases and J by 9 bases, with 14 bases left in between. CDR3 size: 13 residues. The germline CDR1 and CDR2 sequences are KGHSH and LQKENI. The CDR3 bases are TGTGCCAGCTCATCCTCGACTGAGAGTGAGCAGTTCTTC. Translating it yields CASSSSTESEQFF.

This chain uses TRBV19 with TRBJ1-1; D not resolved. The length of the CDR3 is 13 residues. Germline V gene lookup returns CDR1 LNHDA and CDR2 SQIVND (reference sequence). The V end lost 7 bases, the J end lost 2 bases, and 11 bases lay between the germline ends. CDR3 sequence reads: CASNPTFNTEAFF. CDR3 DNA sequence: TGTGCCAGTAATCCGACATTTAACACTGAAGCTTTCTTT.

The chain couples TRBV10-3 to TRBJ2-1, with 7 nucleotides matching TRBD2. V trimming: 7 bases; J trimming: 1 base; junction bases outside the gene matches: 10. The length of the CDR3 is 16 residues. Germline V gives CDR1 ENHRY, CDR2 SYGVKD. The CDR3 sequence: CAITISTSRSYNEQFF. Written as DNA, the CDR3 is TGTGCCATCACCATCTCGACTAGCCGTTCCTACAATGAGCAGTTCTTC.

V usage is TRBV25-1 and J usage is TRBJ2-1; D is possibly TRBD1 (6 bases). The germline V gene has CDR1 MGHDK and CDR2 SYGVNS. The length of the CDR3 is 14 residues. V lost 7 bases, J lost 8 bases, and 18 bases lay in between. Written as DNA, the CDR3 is TGTGCCAGCACCCCCCCAGGGGTTTTCGATGAGCAGTTCTTC. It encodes CASTPPGVFDEQFF.

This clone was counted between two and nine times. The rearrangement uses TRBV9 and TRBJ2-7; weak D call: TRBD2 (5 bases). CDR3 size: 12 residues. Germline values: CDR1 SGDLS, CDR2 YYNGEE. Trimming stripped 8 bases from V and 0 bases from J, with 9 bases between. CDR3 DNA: TGTGCCAGTAGTACTAGCTCCTACGAGCAGTACTTC. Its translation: CASSTSSYEQYF.

The CDR3 region is CAISEEGANYGYTF. The DNA of the CDR3 is TGTGCCATCAGTGAAGAGGGGGCTAACTATGGCTACACCTTC. V usage is TRBV10-3 and J usage is TRBJ1-2, with D perhaps TRBD1 (6 bases). Trimming shortened V by 3 bases and J by 0 bases, and 8 bases separated the two germline ends. The CDR3 covers 14 residues. In germline, CDR1 is ENHRY, CDR2 SYGVKD.

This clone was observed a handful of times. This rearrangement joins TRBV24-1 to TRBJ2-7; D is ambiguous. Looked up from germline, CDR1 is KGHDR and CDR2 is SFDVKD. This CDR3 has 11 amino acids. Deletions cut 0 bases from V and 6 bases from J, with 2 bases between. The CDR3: CATSDLREQYF. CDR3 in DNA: TGTGCCACCAGTGATTTGCGCGAGCAGTACTTC.

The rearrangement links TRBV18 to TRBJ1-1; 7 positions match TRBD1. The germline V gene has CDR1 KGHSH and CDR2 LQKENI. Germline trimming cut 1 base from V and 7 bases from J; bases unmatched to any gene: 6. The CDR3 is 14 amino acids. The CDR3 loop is CASSPLTGMNEAFF. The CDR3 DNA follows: TGTGCCAGCTCACCACTGACAGGGATGAATGAAGCTTTCTTT.

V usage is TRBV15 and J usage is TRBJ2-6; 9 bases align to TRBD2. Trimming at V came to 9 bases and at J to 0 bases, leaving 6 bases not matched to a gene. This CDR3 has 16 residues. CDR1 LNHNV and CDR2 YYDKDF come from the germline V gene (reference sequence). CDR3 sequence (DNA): TGTGCCACAACCACTAGCGGGCACTCTGGGGCCAACGTCCTGACTTTC. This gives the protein CATTTSGHSGANVLTF.

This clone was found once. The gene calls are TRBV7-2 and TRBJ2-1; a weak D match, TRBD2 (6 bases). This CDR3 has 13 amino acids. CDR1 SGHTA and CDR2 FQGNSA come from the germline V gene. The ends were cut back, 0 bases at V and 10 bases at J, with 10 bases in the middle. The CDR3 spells CASSLARESEQFF. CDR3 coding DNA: TGTGCCAGCAGCTTAGCCCGGGAGAGCGAGCAGTTCTTC.

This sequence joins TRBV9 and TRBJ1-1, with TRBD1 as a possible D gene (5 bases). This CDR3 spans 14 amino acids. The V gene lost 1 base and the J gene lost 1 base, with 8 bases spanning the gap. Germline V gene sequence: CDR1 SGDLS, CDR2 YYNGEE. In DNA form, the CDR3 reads TGTGCCAGCAGCGTACTCGGACAGAACACTGAAGCTTTCTTT. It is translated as CASSVLGQNTEAFF.

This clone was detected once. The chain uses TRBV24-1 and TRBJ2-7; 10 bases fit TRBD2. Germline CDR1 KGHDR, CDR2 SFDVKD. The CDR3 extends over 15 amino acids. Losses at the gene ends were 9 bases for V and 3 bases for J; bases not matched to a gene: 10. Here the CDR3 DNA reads TGTGCCACCTCACTGGGGGCTAGCGGGAGCTACGAGCAGTACTTC. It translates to CATSLGASGSYEQYF.

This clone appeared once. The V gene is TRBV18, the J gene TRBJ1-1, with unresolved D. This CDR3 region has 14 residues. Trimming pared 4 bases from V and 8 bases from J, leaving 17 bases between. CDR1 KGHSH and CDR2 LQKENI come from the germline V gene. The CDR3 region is CASSRSRLPQEAFF. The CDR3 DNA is TGTGCCAGCTCACGGTCGCGGCTCCCGCAGGAAGCTTTCTTT.

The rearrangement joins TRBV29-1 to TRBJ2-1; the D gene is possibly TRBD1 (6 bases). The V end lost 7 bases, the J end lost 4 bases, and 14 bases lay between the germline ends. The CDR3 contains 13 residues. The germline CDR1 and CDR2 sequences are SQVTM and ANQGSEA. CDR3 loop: CSAQQGAYNEQFF. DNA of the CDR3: TGCAGCGCCCAACAGGGAGCGTACAATGAGCAGTTCTTC.

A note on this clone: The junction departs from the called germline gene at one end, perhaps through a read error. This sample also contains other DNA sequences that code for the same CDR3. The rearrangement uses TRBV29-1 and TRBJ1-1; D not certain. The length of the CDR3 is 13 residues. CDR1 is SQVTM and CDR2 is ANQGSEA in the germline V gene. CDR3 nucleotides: TGTAGCGTCGCCCAGGTAGGGAACACTGAAGCTTTCTTT. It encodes CSVAQVGNTEAFF. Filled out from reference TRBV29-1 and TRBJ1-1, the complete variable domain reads SAVISQKPSRDICQRGTSLTIQCQVDSQVTMMFWYRQQPGQSLTLIATANQGSEATYESGFVIDKFPISRPNLTFSTLTVSNMSPEDSSIYLCSVAQVGNTEAFFGQGTRLTVV.

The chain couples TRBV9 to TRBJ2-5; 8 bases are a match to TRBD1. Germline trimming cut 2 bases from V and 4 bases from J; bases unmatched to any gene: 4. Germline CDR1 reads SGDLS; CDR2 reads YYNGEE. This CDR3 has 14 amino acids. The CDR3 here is CASSVRQGIETQYF. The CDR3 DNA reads TGTGCCAGCAGCGTGAGACAGGGGATAGAGACCCAGTACTTC.

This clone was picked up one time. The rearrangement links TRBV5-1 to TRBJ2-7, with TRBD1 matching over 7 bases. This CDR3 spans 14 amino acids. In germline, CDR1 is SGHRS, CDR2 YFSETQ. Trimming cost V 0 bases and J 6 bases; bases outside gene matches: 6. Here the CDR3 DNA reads TGCGCCAGCAGCTTGGACAGGGGAGTTGGCGAGCAGTACTTC. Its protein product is CASSLDRGVGEQYF.

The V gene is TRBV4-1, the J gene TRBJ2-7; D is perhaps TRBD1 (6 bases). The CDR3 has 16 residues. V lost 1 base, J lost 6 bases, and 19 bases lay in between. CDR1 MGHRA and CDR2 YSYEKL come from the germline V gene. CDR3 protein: CASSQAPWGQSSEQYF. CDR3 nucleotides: TGCGCCAGCAGCCAAGCCCCATGGGGGCAGTCGAGCGAGCAGTACTTC.

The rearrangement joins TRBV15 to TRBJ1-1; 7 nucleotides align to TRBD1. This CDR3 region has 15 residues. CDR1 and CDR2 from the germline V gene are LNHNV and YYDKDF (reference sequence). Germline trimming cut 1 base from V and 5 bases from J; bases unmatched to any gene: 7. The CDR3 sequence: CATSRGGTASTEAFF. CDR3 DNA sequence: TGTGCCACCAGCAGAGGGGGGACAGCAAGTACTGAAGCTTTCTTT.

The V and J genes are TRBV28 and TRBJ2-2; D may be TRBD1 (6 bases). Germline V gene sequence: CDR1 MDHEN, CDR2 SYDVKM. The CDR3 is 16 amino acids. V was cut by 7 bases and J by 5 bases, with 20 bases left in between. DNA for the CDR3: TGTGCCAGCACCCTTGACAGGACTTTGGGGACCGGGGAGCTGTTTTTT. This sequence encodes CASTLDRTLGTGELFF.

CDR3 region: CVCKPEGEYAEAFF. CDR3 nucleotide sequence: TGTGTCTGCAAGCCAGAGGGGGAGTATGCTGAAGCTTTCTTT. The J gene is TRBJ1-1, the V gene TRBV18, with D possibly TRBD1 on 6 matching bases. The CDR3 loop spans 14 amino acids. Germline CDR1 reads KGHSH; CDR2 reads LQKENI.

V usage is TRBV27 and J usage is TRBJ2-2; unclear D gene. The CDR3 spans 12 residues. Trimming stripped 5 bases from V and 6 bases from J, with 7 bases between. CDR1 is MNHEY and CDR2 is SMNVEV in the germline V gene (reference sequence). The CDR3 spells CASSPQAGELFF. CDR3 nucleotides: TGTGCCAGCAGTCCCCAGGCCGGGGAGCTGTTTTTT.

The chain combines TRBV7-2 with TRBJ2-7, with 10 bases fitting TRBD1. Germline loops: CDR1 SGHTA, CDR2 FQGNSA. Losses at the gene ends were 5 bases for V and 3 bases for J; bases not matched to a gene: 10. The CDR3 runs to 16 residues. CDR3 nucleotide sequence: TGTGCCAGCAGCGCTCCCGGGACAGGGGCCTTCTACGAGCAGTACTTC. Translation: CASSAPGTGAFYEQYF.

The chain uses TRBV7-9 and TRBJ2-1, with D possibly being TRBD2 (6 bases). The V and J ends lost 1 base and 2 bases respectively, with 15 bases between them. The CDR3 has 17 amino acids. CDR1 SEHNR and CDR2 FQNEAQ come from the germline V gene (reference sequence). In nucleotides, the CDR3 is TGTGCCAGCAGCTTAGGGGTTGGGGGAGGACCCTACAATGAGCAGTTCTTC. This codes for CASSLGVGGGPYNEQFF.

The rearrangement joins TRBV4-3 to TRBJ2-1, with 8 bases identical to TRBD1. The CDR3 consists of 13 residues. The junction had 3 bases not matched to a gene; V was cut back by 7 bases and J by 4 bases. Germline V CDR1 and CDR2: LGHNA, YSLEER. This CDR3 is CASMRQGYNEQFF. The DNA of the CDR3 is TGCGCCAGCATGAGACAGGGGTACAATGAGCAGTTCTTC.

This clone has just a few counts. The CDR3 protein is CASSPLADTDTQYF. CDR3 sequence (DNA): TGTGCCAGCTCACCTCTGGCGGACACAGATACGCAGTATTTT. The chain combines TRBV18 with TRBJ2-3; D remains unclear. This CDR3 comprises 14 residues. CDR1 KGHSH and CDR2 LQKENI come from the germline V gene. V lost 3 bases and J 2 bases, leaving 9 bases between the germline ends.